The clone carrying this T cell receptor beta chain was counted a few times. The CDR3 runs to 13 residues. The germline gives CDR1 LNHDA, CDR2 SQIVND (reference sequence). The record originates from a study of cytotoxic CD8 clonotypes in ibrutinib-treated CLL. Sequencing used immunoSEQ multiplex PCR; TCRdb keeps in-frame clones, though not all of them. The data hold approximately 32,000 clones, with roughly 45% observed a single time. The origin of this receptor is a human donor with chronic lymphocytic leukemia. V usage is TRBV19 and J usage is TRBJ1-2; maybe TRBD1 (5 bases). The sample was PBMCs, taken before ibrutinib treatment. DNA for the CDR3: TGTGCTACTATAAGCAGGGACAACTATGGCTACACCTTC. Encoded protein: CATISRDNYGYTF. Drawing the rest from reference TRBV19 and TRBJ1-2, the complete variable domain is DGGITQSPKYLFRKEGQNVTLSCEQNLNHDAMYWYRQDPGQGLRLIYYSQIVNDFQKGDIAEGYSVSREKKESFPLTVTSAQKNPTAFYLCATISRDNYGYTFGSGTRLTVV.